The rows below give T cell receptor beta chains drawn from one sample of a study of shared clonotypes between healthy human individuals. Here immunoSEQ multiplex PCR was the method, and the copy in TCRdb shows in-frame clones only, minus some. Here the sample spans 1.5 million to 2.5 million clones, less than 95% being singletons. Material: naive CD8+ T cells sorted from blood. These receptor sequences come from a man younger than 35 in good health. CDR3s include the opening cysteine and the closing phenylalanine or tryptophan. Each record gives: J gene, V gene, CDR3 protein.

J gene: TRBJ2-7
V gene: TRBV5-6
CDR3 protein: CASSQGANPFYEQYF

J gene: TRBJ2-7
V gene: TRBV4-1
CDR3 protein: CASSQEAGDEQYF

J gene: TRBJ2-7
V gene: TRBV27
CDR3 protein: CASSWGAGGTNYEQYF

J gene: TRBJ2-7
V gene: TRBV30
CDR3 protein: CAWSSFGQGYEQYF

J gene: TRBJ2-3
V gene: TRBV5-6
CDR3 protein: CASSPREVADTQYF

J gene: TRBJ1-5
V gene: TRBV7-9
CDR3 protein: CASSPKGQGWQPQHF

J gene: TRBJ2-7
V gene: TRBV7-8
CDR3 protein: CASSLEGQGAYEQYF

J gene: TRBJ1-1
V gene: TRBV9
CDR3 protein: CASSVGGSTEAFF

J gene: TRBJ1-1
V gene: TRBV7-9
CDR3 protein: CASSPPPVGVNTEAFF

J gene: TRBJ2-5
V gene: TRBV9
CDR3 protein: CASSDWTSGGQETQYF

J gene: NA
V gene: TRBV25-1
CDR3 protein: CASSPSPQDLHYEQYF

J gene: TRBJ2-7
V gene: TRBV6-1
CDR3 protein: CASSDIGQTYEQYF

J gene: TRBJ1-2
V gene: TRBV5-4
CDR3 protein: CASSQTGALYGYTF

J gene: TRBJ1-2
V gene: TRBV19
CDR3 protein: CASSYQTGYGYTF

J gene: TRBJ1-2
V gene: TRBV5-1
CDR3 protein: CASSQGQGWDGYTF

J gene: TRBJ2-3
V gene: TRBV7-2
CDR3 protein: CASSRDNTDTQYF

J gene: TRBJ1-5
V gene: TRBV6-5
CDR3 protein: CASSYGAGTQPQHF

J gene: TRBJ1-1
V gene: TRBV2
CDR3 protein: CASSPSPGGGWTEAFF

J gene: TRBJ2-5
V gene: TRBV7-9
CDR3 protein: CASSYGETQYF

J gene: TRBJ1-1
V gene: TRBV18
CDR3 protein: CASFGTAEAFF

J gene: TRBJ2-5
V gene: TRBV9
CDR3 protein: CASSVGGTGETQYF

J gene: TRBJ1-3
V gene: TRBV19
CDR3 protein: CASSIGGANTIYF

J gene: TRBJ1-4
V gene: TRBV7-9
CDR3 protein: CASSPPGAGEKLFF

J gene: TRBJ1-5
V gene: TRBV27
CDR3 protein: CASSLRGPGNQPQHF

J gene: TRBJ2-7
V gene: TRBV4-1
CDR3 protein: CASSLRQASSYEQYF

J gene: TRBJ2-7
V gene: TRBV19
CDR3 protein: CASALGYSYEQYF

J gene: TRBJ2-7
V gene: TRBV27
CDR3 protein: CASSFDSSYEQYF

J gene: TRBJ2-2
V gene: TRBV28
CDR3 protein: CASSPRDRLPGELFF

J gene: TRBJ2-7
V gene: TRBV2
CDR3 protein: CASSGWQGVNEQYF

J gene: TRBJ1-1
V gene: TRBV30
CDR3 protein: CAWSVGANWAEAFF

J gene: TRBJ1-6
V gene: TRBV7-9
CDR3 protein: CASNKGAGRSPLHF

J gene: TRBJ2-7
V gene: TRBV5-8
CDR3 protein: CASSLDGGGPYEQYF

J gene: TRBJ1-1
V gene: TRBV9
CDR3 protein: CASSVTGTGDTEAFF

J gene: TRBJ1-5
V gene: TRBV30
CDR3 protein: CAWSPTGLYQPQHF

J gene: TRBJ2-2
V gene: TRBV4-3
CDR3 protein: CASSQDLWDPEGWETGELFF

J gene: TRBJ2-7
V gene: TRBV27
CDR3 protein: CASQGTGSYEQYF

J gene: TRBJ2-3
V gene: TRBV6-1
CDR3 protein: CASSEPSGGTDTQYF

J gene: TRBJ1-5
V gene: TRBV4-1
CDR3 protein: CASSPDRLNQPQHF

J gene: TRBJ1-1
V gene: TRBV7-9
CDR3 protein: CASSLAGAGTEAFF

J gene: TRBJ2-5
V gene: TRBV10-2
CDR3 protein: CASSEFLAGEETQYF

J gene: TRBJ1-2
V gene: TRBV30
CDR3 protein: CAWSLIRGGPYGYTF

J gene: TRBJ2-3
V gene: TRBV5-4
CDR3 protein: CASVNDVTDTQYF

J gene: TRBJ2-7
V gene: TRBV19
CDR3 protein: CASSPRRVRSYEQYF

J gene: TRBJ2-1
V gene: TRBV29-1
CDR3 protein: CSVEPTSGTYNEQFF

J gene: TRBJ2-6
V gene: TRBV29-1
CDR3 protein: CSVAGTENSGANVLTF

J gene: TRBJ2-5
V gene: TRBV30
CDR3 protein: CAWIYDSGGQETQYF

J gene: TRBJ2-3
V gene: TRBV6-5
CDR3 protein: CASSTDTTDTQYF

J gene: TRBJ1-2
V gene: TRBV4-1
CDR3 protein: CASSQWTISGLQTF

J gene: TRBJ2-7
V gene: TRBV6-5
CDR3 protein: CASRYIEGPYEQYF

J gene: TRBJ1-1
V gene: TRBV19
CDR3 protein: CASSIALPSPGPTEAFF

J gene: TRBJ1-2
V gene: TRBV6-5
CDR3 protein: CASSYEGGTYYGYTF

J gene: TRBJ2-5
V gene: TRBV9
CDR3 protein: CASSPRLAGETQYF